This TCR beta chain was sequenced for a study of identical twins. The germline V gene encodes CDR1 SSHAT and CDR2 FNYEAQ (reference sequence). The CDR3 runs 17 residues. With V trimmed by 1 base and J by 4 bases, 5 bases remained unmatched. From the 5' RACE reads, TCRdb called clonotypes with MiXCR, one entry per CDR3 protein. The sample holds hundreds of thousands of distinct CDR3 sequences, about 20% seen once. Whole-study results and caveats: In cord blood, abundant beta clonotypes had fewer insertions; memory showed no trend.

In every case, the donor was a healthy Caucasian. Turning to this clonotype: The antigen is unknown.

The same sample was also used in a study of T cells expressing NK-cell markers.

The TCR was taken from a woman between 18 and 29 years old in good health. This sequence joins TRBV7-7 and TRBJ2-3, with 13 bases lining up with TRBD2. The material sequenced was PBMCs. CDR3 protein: CASSLVLTSGRADTQYF. The CDR3 coding sequence is TGTGCCAGCAGCTTAGTGCTTACTAGCGGGAGGGCAGATACGCAGTATTTT.